Shown below are 13 T cell receptor beta chains from a single sample sequenced in a study of blood T cells in healthy people across ages. PCR was performed a second time for about 6 to 11 cycles using a sample-barcoded 5' primer and a J-beta primer mix. Via MiXCR, TCRdb re-called the 5' RACE reads, giving one row per CDR3 protein. Among over 1,500,000 distinct CDR3 sequences listed, around 48% were seen once. Sequenced material: blood. These TCRs come from a woman between 40 and 50 years old in good health.

To note about this clonotype: This may be a read error, as it is one base from a much larger clone. The V gene is TRBV12-3 or TRBV12-4, the J gene TRBJ2-3; 8 nucleotides match TRBD2. The CDR3 extends over 14 amino acids. With 5 bases clipped from V and 6 bases from J, the junction kept 7 bases outside the gene matches. CDR3 DNA sequence: TGTGCCAGCAGTGTGTCCCAGCGGGGGGATACGCAGTATTTT. It is translated as CASSVSQRGDTQYF.

V is TRBV5-1 and J is TRBJ2-3; TRBD1 matches at 7 bases. The CDR3 is made up of 15 amino acids. The V and J ends lost 2 bases and 3 bases, in that order; junction bases with no gene match: 6. The germline gives CDR1 SGHRS, CDR2 YFSETQ. Here the CDR3 DNA reads TGCGCCAGCAGCTTAGGGGGACAGATAACAGATACGCAGTATTTT. It codes for CASSLGGQITDTQYF.

In its sample, this clonotype was seen a few times. The chain links TRBV10-3 to TRBJ2-1; D perhaps matches TRBD2 (7 bases). The CDR3 has 16 residues. V dropped 3 bases and J dropped 4 bases, with 16 bases sitting between them. Per germline, CDR1 ENHRY and CDR2 SYGVKD. CDR3 DNA: TGTGCCATCAGTGATTTGGCGGGGGCCAGTTACAATGAGCAGTTCTTC. Its translation: CAISDLAGASYNEQFF.

This clonotype was found once. This chain connects TRBV20-1 to TRBJ2-1; 11 bases fit TRBD1. The better agreement between TRBJ2-7 and the DNA end casts doubt on the J call. This CDR3 contains 15 residues. Germline CDR1 and CDR2: DFQATT and SNEGSKA (reference sequence). Here the CDR3 reads CSARDPDRGRDEQYF. In DNA form, the CDR3 reads TGCAGTGCTAGAGACCCGGACAGGGGGCGAGATGAGCAGTACTTC.

The V and J genes are TRBV7-2 and TRBJ2-1, with TRBD1 identical over 7 bases. CDR1 is SGHTA, CDR2 FQGNSA, per germline. Trimming took 1 base from V and 8 from J; bases not matched to a gene: 5. CDR3 length equals 14 residues. CDR3 in amino acids: CASSLVRQGDEQFF. CDR3 DNA: TGTGCCAGCAGCTTAGTGCGACAGGGAGATGAGCAGTTCTTC.

The V and J genes are TRBV6-1 and TRBJ2-1, with 10 bases matching TRBD2. The CDR3 is made up of 17 amino acids. Germline V CDR1 and CDR2: MNHNS, SASEGT. J gave up 6 bases and V 2 bases, and 10 bases lay outside the gene matches. This chain's CDR3 is CASSERDLAGALNEQFF. The CDR3, as DNA: TGTGCCAGCAGTGAAAGGGACCTAGCGGGGGCCCTCAATGAGCAGTTCTTC.

This chain links TRBV28 with TRBJ2-3; D may match TRBD1 or TRBD2 (5 bases each). The CDR3 runs 15 residues. V lost 7 bases, J lost 0 bases, and 14 bases lay in between. The germline V gene has CDR1 MDHEN and CDR2 SYDVKM. The CDR3 loop reads CASIPGTVSTDTQYF. The CDR3 DNA reads as TGTGCCAGCATCCCAGGGACGGTTAGCACAGATACGCAGTATTTT.

The J gene is TRBJ1-4, the V gene TRBV20-1; D is ambiguous. The CDR3 loop spans 14 amino acids. Germline-derived CDR1 and CDR2 are DFQATT and SNEGSKA (reference sequence). V was clipped by 3 bases and J by 4 bases, with 12 bases between them. CDR3 in amino acids: CSARGVWGNEKLFF. The DNA of the CDR3 is TGCAGTGCTAGGGGTGTATGGGGTAATGAAAAACTGTTTTTT.

The chain couples TRBV15 to TRBJ2-5, with D uncertain. Germline V gives CDR1 LNHNV, CDR2 YYDKDF (reference sequence). The CDR3 is made up of 15 amino acids. The V end was cut by 0 bases, the J end by 1 base, with 9 bases between. The CDR3 region is CATSRDQVLQETQYF. The CDR3 DNA reads TGTGCCACCAGCAGAGATCAAGTACTCCAAGAGACCCAGTACTTC.

This chain links TRBV20-1 with TRBJ2-7, with D perhaps TRBD2 (6 bases). CDR3 size: 14 residues. V was shortened by 1 base and J by 3 bases, with 13 bases between the two germline ends. Per the germline V gene, CDR1 is DFQATT and CDR2 is SNEGSKA (reference sequence). In DNA form, the CDR3 reads TGCAGTGCTAGAGTATCAGGGACTCACTACGAGCAGTACTTC. The encoded protein is CSARVSGTHYEQYF.

The rearrangement joins TRBV2 to TRBJ2-4; 11 nucleotides agree with TRBD1. Matching the DNA end better, TRBJ2-5 makes the J call doubtful. CDR1 is SNHLY and CDR2 is FYNNEI in the germline V gene. This CDR3 has 17 amino acids. CDR3 loop: CASSKRTGGVVLETQYF. Here the CDR3 DNA reads TGTGCCAGCAGCAAGCGGACAGGGGGCGTAGTCTTAGAGACCCAGTACTTC.

The chain carries TRBV2 and TRBJ2-1, with 8 positions matching TRBD1. CDR3 length: 12 residues. Germline V gives CDR1 SNHLY, CDR2 FYNNEI. The ends lost 3 bases at V and 13 bases at J; junction bases unmatched: 5. DNA for the CDR3: TGTGCCAGCAGTGATGGACAGGGATTTCAGTTCTTC. Its protein is CASSDGQGFQFF.

The chain has TRBV6-6 and TRBJ1-4; D possibly corresponds to TRBD1 (6 bases). Trimming stripped 7 bases from V and 7 bases from J, with 13 bases between. The CDR3 contains 13 residues. Germline loops: CDR1 MNHNY, CDR2 SVGAGI (reference sequence). The CDR3 spells CASKQGQGEKLFF. For the CDR3, the DNA is TGTGCCAGCAAACAGGGACAAGGTGAAAAACTGTTTTTT.